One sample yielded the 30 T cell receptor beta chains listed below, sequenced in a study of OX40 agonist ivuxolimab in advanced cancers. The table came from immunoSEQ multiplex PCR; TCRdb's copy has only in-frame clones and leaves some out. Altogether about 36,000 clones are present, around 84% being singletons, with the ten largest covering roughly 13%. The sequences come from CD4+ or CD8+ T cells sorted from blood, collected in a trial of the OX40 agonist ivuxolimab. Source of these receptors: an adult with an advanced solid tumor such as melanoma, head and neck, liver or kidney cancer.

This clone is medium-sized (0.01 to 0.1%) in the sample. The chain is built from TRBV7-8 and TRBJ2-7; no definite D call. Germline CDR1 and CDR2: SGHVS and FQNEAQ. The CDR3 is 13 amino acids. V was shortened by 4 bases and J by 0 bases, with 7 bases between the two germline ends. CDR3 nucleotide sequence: TGTGCCAGCAGCTCGGTGGTCTCCTACGAGCAGTACTTC. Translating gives CASSSVVSYEQYF.

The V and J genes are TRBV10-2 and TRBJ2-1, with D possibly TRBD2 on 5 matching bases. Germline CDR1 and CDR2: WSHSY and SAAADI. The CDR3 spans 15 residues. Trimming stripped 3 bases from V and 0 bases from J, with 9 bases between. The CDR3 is CASSDGRSSYNEQFF. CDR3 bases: TGCGCCAGCAGTGATGGGAGAAGCTCCTACAATGAGCAGTTCTTC.

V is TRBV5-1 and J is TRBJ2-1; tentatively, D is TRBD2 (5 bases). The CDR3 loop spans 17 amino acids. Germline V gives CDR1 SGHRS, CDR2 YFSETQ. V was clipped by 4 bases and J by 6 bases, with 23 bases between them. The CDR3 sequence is CASSKSGSAQSGNEQFF. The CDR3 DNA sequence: TGCGCCAGCAGCAAGAGCGGTAGCGCACAATCCGGCAATGAGCAGTTCTTC.

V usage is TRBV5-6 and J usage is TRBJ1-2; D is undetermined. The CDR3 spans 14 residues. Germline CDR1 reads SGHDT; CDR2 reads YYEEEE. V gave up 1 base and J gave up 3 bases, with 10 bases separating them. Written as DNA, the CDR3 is TGTGCCAGCAGCTTGTCCCGACACTACTATGGCTACACCTTC. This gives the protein CASSLSRHYYGYTF.

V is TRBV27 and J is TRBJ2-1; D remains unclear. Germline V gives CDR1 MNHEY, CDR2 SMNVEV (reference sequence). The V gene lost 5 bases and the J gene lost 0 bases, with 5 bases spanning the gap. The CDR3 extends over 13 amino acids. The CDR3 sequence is CASSLRSYNEQFF. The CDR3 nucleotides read TGTGCCAGCAGTCTTCGCTCCTACAATGAGCAGTTCTTC.

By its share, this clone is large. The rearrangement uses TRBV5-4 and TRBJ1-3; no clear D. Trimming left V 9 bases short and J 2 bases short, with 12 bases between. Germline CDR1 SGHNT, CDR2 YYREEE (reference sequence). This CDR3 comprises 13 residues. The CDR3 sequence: CATLNVPGNTIYF. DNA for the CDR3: TGTGCCACCTTGAACGTCCCTGGAAACACCATATATTTT.

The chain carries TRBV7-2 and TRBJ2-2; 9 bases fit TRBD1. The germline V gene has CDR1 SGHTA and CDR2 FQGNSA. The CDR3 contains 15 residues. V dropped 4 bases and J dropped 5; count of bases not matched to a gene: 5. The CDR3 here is CASSSGQGGTGELFF. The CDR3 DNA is TGTGCCAGCAGCTCGGGACAGGGAGGAACCGGGGAGCTGTTTTTT.

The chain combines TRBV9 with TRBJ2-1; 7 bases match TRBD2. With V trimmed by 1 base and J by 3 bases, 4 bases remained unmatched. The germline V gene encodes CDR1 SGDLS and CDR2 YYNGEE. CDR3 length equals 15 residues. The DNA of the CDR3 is TGTGCCAGCAGCGTACGCGGGGACTACTACAATGAGCAGTTCTTC. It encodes CASSVRGDYYNEQFF.

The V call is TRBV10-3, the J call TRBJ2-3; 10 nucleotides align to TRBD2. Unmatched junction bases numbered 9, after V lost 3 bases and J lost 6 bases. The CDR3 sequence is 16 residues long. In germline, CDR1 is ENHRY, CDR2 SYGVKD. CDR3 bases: TGTGCCATCAGTGATTTAGCGGGGGGACCTTCGGATACGCAGTATTTT. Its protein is CAISDLAGGPSDTQYF.

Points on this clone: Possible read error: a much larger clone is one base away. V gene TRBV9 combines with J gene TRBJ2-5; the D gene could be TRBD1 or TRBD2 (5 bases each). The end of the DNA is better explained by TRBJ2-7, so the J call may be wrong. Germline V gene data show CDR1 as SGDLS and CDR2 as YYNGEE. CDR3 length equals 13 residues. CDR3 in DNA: TGTGCCAGCAGCGCCCAGGGAGCCTACGAGCAGTACTTC. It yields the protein CASSAQGAYEQYF.

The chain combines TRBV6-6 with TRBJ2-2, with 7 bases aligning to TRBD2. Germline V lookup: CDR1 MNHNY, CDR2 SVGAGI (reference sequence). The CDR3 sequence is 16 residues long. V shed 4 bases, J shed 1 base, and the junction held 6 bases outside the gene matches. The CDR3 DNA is TGTGCCAGCAGTTCGGGCGGGGGAAGGAACACCGGGGAGCTGTTTTTT. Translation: CASSSGGGRNTGELFF.

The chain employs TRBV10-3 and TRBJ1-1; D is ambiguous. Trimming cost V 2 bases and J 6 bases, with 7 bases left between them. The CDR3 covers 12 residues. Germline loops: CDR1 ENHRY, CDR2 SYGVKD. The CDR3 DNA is TGTGCCATCAGTGAGGTGAATGCTGAAGCTTTCTTT. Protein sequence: CAISEVNAEAFF.

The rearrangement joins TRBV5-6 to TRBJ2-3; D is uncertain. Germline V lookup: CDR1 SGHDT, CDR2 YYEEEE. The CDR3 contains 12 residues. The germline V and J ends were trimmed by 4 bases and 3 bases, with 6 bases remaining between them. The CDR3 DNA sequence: TGTGCCAGCAGCCCCACTACAGATACGCAGTATTTT. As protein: CASSPTTDTQYF.

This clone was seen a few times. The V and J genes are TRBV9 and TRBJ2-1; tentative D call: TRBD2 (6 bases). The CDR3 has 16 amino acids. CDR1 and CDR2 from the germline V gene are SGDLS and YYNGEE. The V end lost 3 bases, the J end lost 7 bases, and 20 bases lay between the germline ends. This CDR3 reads CASSAGFRGINNEQFF. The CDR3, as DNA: TGTGCCAGCAGCGCCGGGTTCCGGGGGATCAATAATGAGCAGTTCTTC.

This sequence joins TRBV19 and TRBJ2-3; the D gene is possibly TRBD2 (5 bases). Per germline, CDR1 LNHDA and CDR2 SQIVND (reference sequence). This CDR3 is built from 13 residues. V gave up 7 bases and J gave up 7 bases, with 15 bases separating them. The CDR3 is CASKGAVENTQYF. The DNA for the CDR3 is TGTGCCAGTAAGGGAGCTGTCGAAAATACGCAGTATTTT.

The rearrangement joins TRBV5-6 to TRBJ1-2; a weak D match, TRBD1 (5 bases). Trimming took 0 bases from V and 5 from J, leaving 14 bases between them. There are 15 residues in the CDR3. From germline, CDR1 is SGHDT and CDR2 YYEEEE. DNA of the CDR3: TGTGCCAGCAGCTTGGAGCTGGGGCGGGGTTATGGCTACACCTTC. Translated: CASSLELGRGYGYTF.

For the CDR3, the DNA is TGTGCCAGTAGTATAGAAGGCAGGTCGGTCACCGGGGAGCTGTTTTTT. It translates to CASSIEGRSVTGELFF. V is TRBV19 and J is TRBJ2-2; D remains ambiguous. The CDR3 is made up of 16 amino acids. V lost 0 bases and J 4 bases, leaving 12 bases between the germline ends. CDR1 and CDR2 from the germline V gene are LNHDA and SQIVND (reference sequence).

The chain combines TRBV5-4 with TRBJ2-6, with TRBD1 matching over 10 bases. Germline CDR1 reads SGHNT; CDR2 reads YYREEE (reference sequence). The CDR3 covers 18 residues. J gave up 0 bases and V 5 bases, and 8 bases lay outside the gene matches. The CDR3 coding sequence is TGTGCCAGCAGGAATAGGGGACAGGGGCTCTCTGGGGCCAACGTCCTGACTTTC. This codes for CASRNRGQGLSGANVLTF. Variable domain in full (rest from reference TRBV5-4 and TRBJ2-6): ETGVTQSPTHLIKTRGQQVTLRCSSQSGHNTVSWYQQALGQGPQFIFQYYREEENGRGNFPPRFSGLQFPNYSSELNVNALELDDSALYLCASRNRGQGLSGANVLTFGAGSRLTVL.

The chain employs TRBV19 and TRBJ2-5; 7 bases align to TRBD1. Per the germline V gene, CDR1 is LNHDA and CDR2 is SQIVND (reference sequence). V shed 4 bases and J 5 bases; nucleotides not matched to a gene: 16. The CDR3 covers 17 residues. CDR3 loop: CASSKGTVNPQRETQYF. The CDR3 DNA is TGTGCCAGTAGTAAGGGGACAGTCAACCCCCAGAGGGAGACCCAGTACTTC.

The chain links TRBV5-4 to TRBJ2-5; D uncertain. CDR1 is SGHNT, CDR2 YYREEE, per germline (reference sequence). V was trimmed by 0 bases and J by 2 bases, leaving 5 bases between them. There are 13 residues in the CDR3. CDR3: CASSLEQQETQYF. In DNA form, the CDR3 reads TGTGCCAGCAGCTTGGAGCAGCAAGAGACCCAGTACTTC.

The DNA for the CDR3 is TGTGCCAGTAGCTCGGGACTAGCAGACGAGCAGTTCTTC. As protein: CASSSGLADEQFF. This chain joins TRBV19 and TRBJ2-1; 9 positions match TRBD2. The CDR3 sequence is 13 residues long. From germline, CDR1 is LNHDA and CDR2 SQIVND (reference sequence). V lost 6 bases, J lost 10 bases, and 7 bases stayed unmatched.

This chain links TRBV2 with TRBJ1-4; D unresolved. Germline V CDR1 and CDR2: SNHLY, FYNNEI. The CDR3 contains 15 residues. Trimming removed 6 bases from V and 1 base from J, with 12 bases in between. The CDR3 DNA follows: TGTGCCAGCAGCGCCCACTCGGAAACTAATGAAAAACTGTTTTTT. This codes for CASSAHSETNEKLFF.

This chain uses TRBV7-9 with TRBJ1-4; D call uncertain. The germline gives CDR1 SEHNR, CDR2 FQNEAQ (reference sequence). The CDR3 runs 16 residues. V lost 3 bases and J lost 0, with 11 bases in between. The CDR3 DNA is TGTGCCAGCAGCTTTTTAGCGACTGCAACTAATGAAAAACTGTTTTTT. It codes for CASSFLATATNEKLFF.

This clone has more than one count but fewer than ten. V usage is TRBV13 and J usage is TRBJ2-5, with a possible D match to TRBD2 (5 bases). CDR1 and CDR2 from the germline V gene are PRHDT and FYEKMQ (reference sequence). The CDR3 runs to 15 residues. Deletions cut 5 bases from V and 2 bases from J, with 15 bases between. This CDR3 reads CASSPRTGGQETQYF. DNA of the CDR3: TGTGCCAGCAGCCCCAGGACTGGTGGGCAAGAGACCCAGTACTTC.

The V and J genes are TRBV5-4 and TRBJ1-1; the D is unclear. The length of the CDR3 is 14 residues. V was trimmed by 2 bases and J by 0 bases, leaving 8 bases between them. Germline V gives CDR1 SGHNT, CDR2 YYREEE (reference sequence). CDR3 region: CASSLQQMNTEAFF. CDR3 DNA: TGTGCCAGCAGCTTACAGCAAATGAACACTGAAGCTTTCTTT.

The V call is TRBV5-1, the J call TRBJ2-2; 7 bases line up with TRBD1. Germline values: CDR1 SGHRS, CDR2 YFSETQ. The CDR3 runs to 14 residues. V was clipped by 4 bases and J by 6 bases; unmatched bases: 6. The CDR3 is CASSIDREAGELFF. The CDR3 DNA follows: TGCGCCAGCAGCATAGACAGGGAAGCCGGGGAGCTGTTTTTT.

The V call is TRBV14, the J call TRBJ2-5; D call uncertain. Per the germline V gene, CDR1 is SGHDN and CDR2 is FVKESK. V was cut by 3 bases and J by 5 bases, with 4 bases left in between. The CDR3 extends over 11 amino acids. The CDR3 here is CASSHGETQYF. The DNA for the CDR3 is TGTGCCAGCAGCCACGGTGAGACCCAGTACTTC.

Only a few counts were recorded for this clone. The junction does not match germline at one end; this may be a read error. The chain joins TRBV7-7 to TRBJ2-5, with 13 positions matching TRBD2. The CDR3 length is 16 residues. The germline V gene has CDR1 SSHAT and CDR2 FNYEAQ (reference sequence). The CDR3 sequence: CASSPSGLAGRETQYF. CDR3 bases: TGTGCTAGCAGCCCCTCGGGACTAGCGGGACGAGAGACCCAGTACTTC. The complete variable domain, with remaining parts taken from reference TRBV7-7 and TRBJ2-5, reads GAGVSQSPRYKVTKRGQDVTLRCDPISSHATLYWYQQALGQGPEFLTYFNYEAQPDKSGLPSDRFSAERPEGSISTLTIQRTEQRDSAMYRCASSPSGLAGRETQYFGPGTRLLVL.

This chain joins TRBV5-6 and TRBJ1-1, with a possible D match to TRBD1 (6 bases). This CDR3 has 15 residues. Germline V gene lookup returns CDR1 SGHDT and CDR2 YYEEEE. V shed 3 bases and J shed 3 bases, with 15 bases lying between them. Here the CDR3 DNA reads TGTGCCAGCAGCTCCATTAGACAGGCAGACACTGAAGCTTTCTTT. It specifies CASSSIRQADTEAFF.

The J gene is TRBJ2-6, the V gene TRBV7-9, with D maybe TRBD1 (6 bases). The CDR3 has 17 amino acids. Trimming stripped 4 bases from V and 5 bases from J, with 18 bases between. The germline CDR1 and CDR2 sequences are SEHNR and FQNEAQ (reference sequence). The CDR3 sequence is CASSSTLGQRRANVLTF. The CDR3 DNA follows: TGTGCCAGCAGCTCAACCCTCGGACAGCGAAGGGCCAACGTCCTGACTTTC.